These 6 T cell receptor beta chains came from one sample sequenced in a study of blood T cell repertoires in COVID-19. Some clones are missing from TCRdb's copy, which holds only in-frame ones; the method was immunoSEQ multiplex PCR. The sample includes 200,000 to 300,000 clones, 70% to 85% of them seen just once. What was sequenced was peripheral blood. The receptors were sampled from a man aged 40-50 years who had recovered from COVID-19.

For the CDR3, the DNA is TGTGCCAGCAGCCCCCAGGGCGGACTAGCGGGGCCCTACGAGCAGTACTTC. Translating gives CASSPQGGLAGPYEQYF. V gene TRBV7-2 combines with J gene TRBJ2-7; 12 nucleotides align to TRBD2. The CDR3 extends over 17 amino acids. Trimming at V came to 5 bases and at J to 2 bases, leaving 10 bases not matched to a gene. Germline CDR1 is SGHTA and CDR2 is FQGNSA.

The rearrangement joins TRBV7-9 to TRBJ1-5; no definite D call. Germline V lookup: CDR1 SEHNR, CDR2 FQNEAQ (reference sequence). This CDR3 region has 12 residues. Trimming removed 5 bases from V and 6 bases from J, with 8 bases in between. CDR3: CASSREGQPQHF. Here the CDR3 DNA reads TGTGCCAGCAGCCGGGAGGGTCAGCCCCAGCATTTT.

The chain is built from TRBV27 and TRBJ2-7; weak D call: TRBD2 (5 bases). CDR3 length: 14 residues. Trimming took off 5 bases at V and 3 bases at J, with 14 bases between the two ends. Germline lookup yields CDR1 MNHEY and CDR2 SMNVEV (reference sequence). CDR3: CASSLTPAGYEQYF. CDR3 nucleotides: TGTGCCAGCAGTCTCACTCCGGCGGGCTACGAGCAGTACTTC.

The chain uses TRBV4-1 and TRBJ2-5, with 9 bases identical to TRBD1. From germline, CDR1 is MGHRA and CDR2 YSYEKL. The CDR3 is 13 amino acids. V dropped 4 bases and J dropped 4; count of bases not matched to a gene: 1. The CDR3, as DNA: TGCGCCAGCAGCCCGGACAGGGGAGAGACCCAGTACTTC. This gives the protein CASSPDRGETQYF.

The CDR3 here is CASSPQGAGELFF. In DNA, the CDR3 is TGTGCCAGCAGTCCCCAGGGGGCCGGGGAGCTGTTTTTT. The chain uses TRBV6-5 and TRBJ2-2, with 7 positions matching TRBD1. Germline V gene lookup returns CDR1 MNHEY and CDR2 SVGAGI. CDR3 length: 13 amino acids. The J segment lost 6 bases and the V segment lost 5 bases, leaving 3 bases of the junction unmatched.

The CDR3 protein is CASSFRTGLGGLAKNIQYF. CDR3 sequence (DNA): TGTGCCAGCTCATTCCGGACAGGGCTGGGGGGATTAGCCAAAAACATTCAGTACTTC. The chain recombines TRBV18 with TRBJ2-4; 8 positions match TRBD1. The CDR3 totals 19 residues. V dropped 5 bases and J dropped 0; count of bases not matched to a gene: 15. Looked up from germline, CDR1 is KGHSH and CDR2 is LQKENI.